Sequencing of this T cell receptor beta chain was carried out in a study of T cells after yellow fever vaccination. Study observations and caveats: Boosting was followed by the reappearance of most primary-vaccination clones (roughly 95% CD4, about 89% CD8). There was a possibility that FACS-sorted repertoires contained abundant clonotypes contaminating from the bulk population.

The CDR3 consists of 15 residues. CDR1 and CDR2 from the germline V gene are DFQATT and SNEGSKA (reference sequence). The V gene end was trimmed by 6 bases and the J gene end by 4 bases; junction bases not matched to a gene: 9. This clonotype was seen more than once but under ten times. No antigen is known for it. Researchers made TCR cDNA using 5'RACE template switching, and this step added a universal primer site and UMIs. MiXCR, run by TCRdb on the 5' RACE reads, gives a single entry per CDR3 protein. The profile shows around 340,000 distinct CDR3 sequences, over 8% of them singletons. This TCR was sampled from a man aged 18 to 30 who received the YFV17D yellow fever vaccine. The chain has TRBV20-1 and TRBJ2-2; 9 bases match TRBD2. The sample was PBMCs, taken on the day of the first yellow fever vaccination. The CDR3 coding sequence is TGCAGTGCCCCCGGAGCGGGGGGCTCCACCGGGGAGCTGTTTTTT. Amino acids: CSAPGAGGSTGELFF.